Listed below are T cell receptor beta chains from one sample, sequenced in a study of blood T cells in healthy people across ages. TCRdb redid the calling of the 5' RACE reads with MiXCR, one entry per CDR3 protein. The table records fewer than 1,000,000 distinct CDR3 sequences, more than 40% of them present only once. Sequenced input: blood. The receptors were sampled from a man between 60 and 70 years old in good health. Each CDR3 is given with its conserved first and last residue. The D gene is left open where the match is weak. Rows may omit the clone size; those that give it use once, few, many or a size class.

CDR3aa,CDR3nt,j_gene,d_gene,len,v_gene,abundance
CASSSTGQGVKNIQYF,TGTGCCAGCAGTTCTACCGGACAGGGGGTCAAAAACATTCAGTACTTC,TRBJ2-4,TRBD1,16,TRBV28,few
CAAGVEPTSGYTF,TGTGCGGCGGGAGTAGAACCAACTTCGGGCTACACCTTC,TRBJ1-2,NA,13,TRBV7-9,few
CASSLPDRGLNEQYF,TGTGCCAGCAGTTTACCTGACAGGGGGCTCAACGAGCAGTACTTC,TRBJ2-7,TRBD1,15,TRBV28,few
CASSEPQNTEAFF,TGCGCCAGCAGCGAACCCCAGAACACTGAAGCTTTCTTT,TRBJ1-1,NA,13,TRBV5-1,NA
CASSLWTGQYEQYF,TGTGCCAGCAGCTTATGGACAGGACAATACGAGCAGTACTTC,TRBJ2-7,TRBD1,14,TRBV7-2,NA
CASSYVSHRETQYF,TGTGCCAGCAGTTACGTCAGTCATCGAGAGACCCAGTACTTC,TRBJ2-5,NA,14,TRBV6-2/TRBV6-3,NA
CASSPSRRDTQYF,TGTGCCAGCAGCCCGAGTCGGCGTGATACGCAGTATTTT,TRBJ2-3,NA,13,TRBV7-2,NA
CASRISSEAFF,TGTGCCAGCAGGATAAGCAGTGAAGCTTTCTTT,TRBJ1-1,NA,11,TRBV2,few
CASSLRTANTEAFF,TGTGCCAGCAGTCTTAGGACAGCAAACACTGAAGCTTTCTTT,TRBJ1-1,NA,14,TRBV6-5,NA
CASSYSIGTKGFF,TGTGCCAGCAGTTACTCCATCGGGACCAAGGGGTTCTTC,TRBJ2-1,NA,13,TRBV6-6,many
CASSFIAGEYNEQFF,TGCGCCAGCAGCTTTATAGCGGGGGAGTACAATGAGCAGTTCTTC,TRBJ2-1,TRBD2,15,TRBV5-1,few
CASSVIIETQYF,TGTGCCAGCAGCGTGATAATAGAGACCCAGTACTTC,TRBJ2-5,NA,12,TRBV7-6,NA
CASSALDRGKYEQYF,TGTGCCAGCAGCGCCTTGGACAGGGGAAAATACGAGCAGTACTTC,TRBJ2-7,TRBD1,15,TRBV7-9,medium-sized
CASSQDRALNTGELFF,TGCGCCAGCAGCCAAGATCGTGCCTTGAACACCGGGGAGCTGTTTTTT,TRBJ2-2,NA,16,TRBV4-3,few
CASSRSGTNYNEQYF,TGTGCCAGCTCACGATCCGGGACAAACTACAATGAGCAGTACTTC,TRBJ2-7,NA,15,TRBV18,NA
CASSLGSRQNTEAFF,TGTGCCAGCAGCTTAGGGTCCAGACAGAACACTGAAGCTTTCTTT,TRBJ1-1,NA,15,TRBV7-2,NA
CASRRDREFSEQYF,TGTGCCAGCAGGCGGGACAGGGAGTTCAGCGAGCAGTACTTC,TRBJ2-7,TRBD1,14,TRBV6-5,few
CSARGTSGDYEQYF,TGCAGTGCTAGAGGGACTAGCGGGGACTACGAGCAGTACTTC,TRBJ2-7,TRBD2,14,TRBV20-1,NA
CSVDPAEGQFF,TGCAGTGTTGACCCAGCCGAGGGGCAGTTCTTC,TRBJ2-1,NA,11,TRBV20-1,few
CASSSEWGRGANVLTF,TGTGCCAGCAGCTCGGAATGGGGGCGAGGAGCCAACGTCCTGACTTTC,TRBJ2-6,NA,16,TRBV5-5,few
CAISEKQTNQETQYF,TGTGCCATCAGTGAAAAACAGACTAACCAAGAGACCCAGTACTTC,TRBJ2-5,NA,15,TRBV10-3,once
CASRFGAGIYEQYF,TGTGCCAGCAGGTTTGGAGCGGGGATCTACGAGCAGTACTTC,TRBJ2-7,TRBD2,14,TRBV6-2/TRBV6-3,NA
CASSYMGRLAYEQYF,TGTGCCAGCAGTTACATGGGGCGCCTTGCCTACGAGCAGTACTTC,TRBJ2-7,NA,15,TRBV6-5,NA
CASSVALGGAALGGTDTQYF,TGTGCCAGCAGCGTAGCCCTCGGCGGGGCGGCCCTAGGCGGCACAGATACGCAGTATTTT,TRBJ2-3,NA,20,TRBV9,few